A single sample is the source of the 3 T cell receptor beta chains below, sequenced in a study of radiotherapy plus CTLA-4 blockade in lung cancer. Here immunoSEQ multiplex PCR was the method, and the copy in TCRdb shows in-frame clones only, minus some. The data contain tens of thousands of clones, approximately 78% of them seen just once; the ten biggest clones take up approximately 25%. Sequencing used peripheral blood, obtained from a patient treated with radiotherapy plus ipilimumab. These receptors were collected from a human donor with non-small cell lung cancer that progressed on radiotherapy plus ipilimumab.

CDR3 sequence (DNA): TGCGCCAGCAGGGTGGGGCGCCGGAGCTCCTATAATTCACCCCTCCACTTT. It specifies CASRVGRRSSYNSPLHF. The chain employs TRBV10-2 and TRBJ1-6, with a possible D match to TRBD1 (5 bases). Looked up from germline, CDR1 is WSHSY and CDR2 is SAAADI. There are 17 residues in the CDR3. The V end was cut by 6 bases, the J end by 0 bases, with 15 bases between.

This rearrangement joins TRBV18 to TRBJ1-2, with a weak D call TRBD1 (6 bases). V was clipped by 3 bases and J by 2 bases, with 16 bases between them. Germline CDR1 KGHSH, CDR2 LQKENI. CDR3 length: 16 amino acids. The CDR3, as DNA: TGTGCCAGCTCACCGGGCTTGGGTCAGGGGAACTATGGCTACACCTTC. Protein product: CASSPGLGQGNYGYTF.

This clone was observed once. The V call is TRBV15, the J call TRBJ1-2, with 10 nucleotides matching TRBD1. Looked up from germline, CDR1 is LNHNV and CDR2 is YYDKDF (reference sequence). The CDR3 spans 15 residues. V gave up 3 bases and J gave up 4 bases; unmatched junction bases: 5. CDR3: CATSRDRTGGYGYTF. CDR3 in DNA: TGTGCCACCAGCAGGGACAGGACAGGGGGCTATGGCTACACCTTC.